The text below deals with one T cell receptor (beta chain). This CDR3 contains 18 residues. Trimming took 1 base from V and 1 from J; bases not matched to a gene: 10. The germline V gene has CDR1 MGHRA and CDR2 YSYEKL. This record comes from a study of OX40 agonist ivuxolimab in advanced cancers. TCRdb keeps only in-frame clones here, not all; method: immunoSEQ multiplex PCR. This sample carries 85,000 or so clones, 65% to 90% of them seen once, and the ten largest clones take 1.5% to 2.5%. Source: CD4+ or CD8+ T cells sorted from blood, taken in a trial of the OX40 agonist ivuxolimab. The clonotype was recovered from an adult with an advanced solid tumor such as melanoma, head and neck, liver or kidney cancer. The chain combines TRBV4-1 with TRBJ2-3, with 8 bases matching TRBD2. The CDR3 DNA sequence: TGCGCCAGCAGCCAAGTTATAGCGGGACTCCGCGGCACAGATACGCAGTATTTT. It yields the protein CASSQVIAGLRGTDTQYF.